This T cell receptor (beta chain) was profiled in a study of cytomegalovirus exposure and HLA in healthy donors. Points from the study as a whole: Reports described diagnosis of cytomegalovirus status by the classifier as highly specific and sensitive. Subsequent analysis of the approximately 120 validation repertoires found a tendency for first-cohort TCR clusters to co-occur. The study flagged 150 to 200 TCR beta chains as cytomegalovirus-associated.

About this clone itself: Its antigen is not identified.

The CDR3 sequence is 14 residues long. Germline CDR1 reads SGHTA; CDR2 reads FQGNSA. With 5 bases removed from V and 2 bases from J, the gap between germline ends came to 12 bases. TCRdb's copy holds only in-frame clones and misses some; the assay was immunoSEQ multiplex PCR. The repertoire holds some 200,000 clones, about 89% seen once, with 6% to 8.5% in the top ten. The receptor was isolated from a man aged 30 to 45 in good health and CMV-seropositive. V and J are TRBV7-2 and TRBJ2-5; no firm D call. The sequenced material came from PBMCs. Written as DNA, the CDR3 is TGTGCCAGCAGCCGTTCCGGTACTCAAGAGACCCAGTACTTC. Translation gives CASSRSGTQETQYF.